The rows below give T cell receptor beta chains drawn from one sample of a study of blood T cell repertoires in COVID-19. The assay was immunoSEQ multiplex PCR, and TCRdb's table has in-frame clones only and misses some. The sample includes about 24,000 clones, 85% to 90% of them seen just once. Sequencing input: peripheral blood. The origin of the receptors is a man in his 70s with COVID-19, enrolled during active disease. Each CDR3 is given with its conserved first and last residue. A D gene is named only where the DNA matches it firmly. A clone size is listed for some rows: how often the clone was seen (once, few, many), or a class if it is expanded.

CDR3 DNA	CDR3 protein	V gene	clone size	J gene	D gene
TGTGCCAGTAGTATTAGGGGTAGGGAAAAACTGTTTTTT	CASSIRGREKLFF	TRBV19	.	TRBJ1-4	.
TGTGCTAGTGGTTTGGTTGGAGGAGGCTTCGGCTACACCTTC	CASGLVGGGFGYTF	TRBV12-5	.	TRBJ1-2	.
TGTGCCAGCTCATCAAGGACAGTGACCGGGGAGCTGTTTTTT	CASSSRTVTGELFF	TRBV18	.	TRBJ2-2	.
TGTGCCAGCAGCTTTACAGGGAACAATCAGCCCCAGCATTTT	CASSFTGNNQPQHF	TRBV7-9	.	TRBJ1-5	.
TGTGCCAGCAGCTTAGACAGGGGGGATGAGCAGTTCTTC	CASSLDRGDEQFF	TRBV11-2	.	TRBJ2-1	.
TGTGCCAGCAGCTTGGACAGGCGTAATGAAAAACTGTTTTTT	CASSLDRRNEKLFF	TRBV5-6	.	TRBJ1-4	.
TGTGCCAGCAGAAACCGGGGACTAGCGGGAGAGGAGCAGTACTTC	CASRNRGLAGEEQYF	TRBV6-6	.	TRBJ2-7	TRBD2
TGTGCCAGCAGCCAAGTTAATCGGGTGAATGAGCAGTTCTTC	CASSQVNRVNEQFF	TRBV3-1/TRBV3-2	.	TRBJ2-1	.
TGCGCCAGCAGCCAATTTTGGACAGGGGGGGAGACCCAGTACTTC	CASSQFWTGGETQYF	TRBV4-1	once	TRBJ2-5	TRBD1
TGTGCCAGTAGTCTAACGACAGGGGTCTACGAGCAGTACTTC	CASSLTTGVYEQYF	TRBV19	.	TRBJ2-7	TRBD1
TGTGCCAGCAGCTTACGGGACACCGATACGCAGTATTTT	CASSLRDTDTQYF	TRBV7-9	once	TRBJ2-3	.
TGTGCCAGCTCACCCCCCGGAATCAGGGCTGAAAAACTGTTTTTT	CASSPPGIRAEKLFF	TRBV18	.	TRBJ1-4	.
TGCGCCAGCAGTATTTATTATAGCAATCAGCCCCAGCATTTT	CASSIYYSNQPQHF	TRBV10-2	.	TRBJ1-5	.
TGCGCCAGCAGCCCAGGCAGACAGGGTAATGAAAAACTGTTTTTT	CASSPGRQGNEKLFF	TRBV5-1	.	TRBJ1-4	TRBD1
TGTGCCAGCAGCTTAGGGTGGAGGGATTACGAGCAGTACTTC	CASSLGWRDYEQYF	TRBV11-2	once	TRBJ2-7	.
TGTGCCAGCAGCCTCACAGGGGTGGGCGGCTACACCTTC	CASSLTGVGGYTF	TRBV7-9	.	TRBJ1-2	TRBD1
TGTGCCAGCAGCTTAGGAGGGCCCCTCCAAGAGACCCAGTACTTC	CASSLGGPLQETQYF	TRBV11-2	.	TRBJ2-5	.
TGTGCCAGTAGTGCCCCAGCGGGAGCGGTCACAGATACGCAGTATTTT	CASSAPAGAVTDTQYF	TRBV19	.	TRBJ2-3	TRBD2
TGTGCCAGCAGGCCTCGGTCCTCAGATACGCAGTATTTT	CASRPRSSDTQYF	TRBV7-9	.	TRBJ2-3	.
TGTGCCAGCACGGGGAGCTCCTATAATTCACCCCTCCACTTT	CASTGSSYNSPLHF	TRBV6-5	.	TRBJ1-6	.
TGCGCCAGCAGTCCGGAAGGTAGCGGGGTAAGCTCCTACAATGAGCAGTTCTTC	CASSPEGSGVSSYNEQFF	TRBV4-1	medium-sized	TRBJ2-1	TRBD2
TGCGCCAGCAGCTTGGACGCCGGGCAAGAGACCCAGTACTTC	CASSLDAGQETQYF	TRBV5-1	.	TRBJ2-5	.
TGTGCCAGCAGCTTATCCGGAAACAGGGGGCACGAGCAGTACTTC	CASSLSGNRGHEQYF	TRBV13	.	TRBJ2-7	TRBD1
TGTGCCAGCAGCTCGATTCGACAGGGTAGGAAAAACATTCAGTACTTC	CASSSIRQGRKNIQYF	TRBV7-9	.	TRBJ2-4	TRBD1
TGTGCCAGCTGGAAAGGAGGGGGGGGGAACACTGAAGCTTTCTTT	CASWKGGGGNTEAFF	TRBV6-5	once	TRBJ1-1	.
TGCGCCAGCAGCCCCGGGACAACGAACACCGGGGAGCTGTTTTTT	CASSPGTTNTGELFF	TRBV5-1	.	TRBJ2-2	.
TGTGCCAGCAGCTTCGTGCCGGGACAGGACACAGATACGCAGTATTTT	CASSFVPGQDTDTQYF	TRBV7-9	.	TRBJ2-3	TRBD1
TGTGCCAGCAGTTTGACAGCGCGGTGGAATGAGCAGTTCTTC	CASSLTARWNEQFF	TRBV27	.	TRBJ2-1	.
TGTGCCAGCAGCTTTTCCCCGGACTCCGAGCAGTACTTC	CASSFSPDSEQYF	TRBV7-2	few	TRBJ2-7	.
TGTGCCAGCAGTTTGTGGGGGCTGGGCACTGAAGCTTTCTTT	CASSLWGLGTEAFF	TRBV27	few	TRBJ1-1	.
TGTGCCAGCAGCTCTAACCCGTCGTATGGCTACACCTTC	CASSSNPSYGYTF	TRBV5-4	once	TRBJ1-2	.
TGTGCCAGCTCACCCCAGCAGGGGGCCTACAATGAGCAGTTCTTC	CASSPQQGAYNEQFF	TRBV18	.	TRBJ2-1	TRBD1
TGTGCCAGCAGCTTAGCCCCAGCGAGCTCTGGGGCCAACGTCCTGACTTTC	CASSLAPASSGANVLTF	TRBV7-2	.	TRBJ2-6	.
TGTGCCAGCACCCCCCCCCGGCCGGGCACTGAAGCTTTCTTT	CASTPPRPGTEAFF	TRBV7-2	.	TRBJ1-1	.
TGCGCCAGCAGCTTGGGGGCCGGGGCCAACGTCCTGACTTTC	CASSLGAGANVLTF	TRBV5-1	.	TRBJ2-6	.
TGTGCCAGCAGCCGGGCTAGCGGTCTAGAGACCCAGTACTTC	CASSRASGLETQYF	TRBV7-8	.	TRBJ2-5	TRBD2
TGCGCCAGCAGTCTGGGACAAAGGTCCTACAATGAGCAGTTCTTC	CASSLGQRSYNEQFF	TRBV4-1	.	TRBJ2-1	.